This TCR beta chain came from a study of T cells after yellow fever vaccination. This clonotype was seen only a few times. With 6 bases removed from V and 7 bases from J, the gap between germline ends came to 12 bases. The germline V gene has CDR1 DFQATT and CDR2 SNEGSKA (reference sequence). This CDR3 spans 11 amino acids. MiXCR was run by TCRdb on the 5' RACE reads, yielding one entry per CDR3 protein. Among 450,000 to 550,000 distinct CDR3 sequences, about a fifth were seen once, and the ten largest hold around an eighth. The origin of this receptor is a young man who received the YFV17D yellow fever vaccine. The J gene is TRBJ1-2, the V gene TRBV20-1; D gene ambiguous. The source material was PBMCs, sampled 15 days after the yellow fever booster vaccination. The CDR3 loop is CSAIQPGGYTF. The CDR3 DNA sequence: TGCAGTGCAATACAACCCGGTGGCTACACCTTC.